This TCR beta chain was identified during a study of blood T cells in healthy people across ages. Study-wide context: Through template switching, about one barcoded beta molecule was captured per two T cells, as measured in model experiments.

The V gene's germline CDR1 is DFQATT and CDR2 SNEGSKA (reference sequence). The CDR3 has 15 amino acids. Trimming stripped 0 bases from V and 4 bases from J, with 15 bases between. Study-wide results and caveats: PBMCs were not sorted, which prevented a conclusive comparison of naive versus antigen-experienced cells.

In the case of this clonotype: The antigen remains unidentified.

Isolated per sample were at least 7 million PBMCs. A second 7 to 11 cycle PCR used barcoded and J-beta primers. MiXCR, run by TCRdb on the 5' RACE reads, gives a single entry per CDR3 protein. The table shows some 1.4 million distinct CDR3 sequences, with approximately 40% occurring only once. This chain uses TRBV20-1 with TRBJ1-2; maybe TRBD1 (5 bases). Sequences were obtained from blood. This receptor was obtained from a woman between 18 and 29 years old in good health. The CDR3 DNA is TGCAGTGCTAGAGATCTTGGACACGCGCCCTATGGCTACACCTTC. Its translation: CSARDLGHAPYGYTF.